This TCR beta chain was obtained from a study of blood T cell repertoires in COVID-19. Here immunoSEQ multiplex PCR was the method, and the copy in TCRdb shows in-frame clones only, minus some. The sample yields 200,000 to 300,000 clones, 84% seen once. The CDR3 contains 16 residues. The germline CDR1 and CDR2 sequences are LNHDA and SQIVND (reference sequence). V lost 6 bases to trimming and J lost 3 bases; unmatched junction nucleotides: 8. This sequence joins TRBV19 and TRBJ1-6, with TRBD1 identical over 7 bases. This sequence was found in a man aged 35-49 years who had recovered from COVID-19. Sample: peripheral blood. CDR3 region: CASSVGTAYYNSPLHF. Written as DNA, the CDR3 is TGTGCCAGTAGCGTAGGGACAGCCTACTATAATTCACCCCTCCACTTT.